The 12 T cell receptor beta chains below come from one sample, sequenced in a study of OX40 agonist ivuxolimab in advanced cancers. The method was immunoSEQ multiplex PCR; TCRdb's version includes in-frame clones alone and lacks a portion of them. The sample shows around 15,000 clones, about four fifths of them seen only once. Material: CD4+ or CD8+ T cells sorted from blood, obtained in a trial of the OX40 agonist ivuxolimab. Source of these receptors: an adult with an advanced solid tumor such as melanoma, head and neck, liver or kidney cancer.

V is TRBV4-3 and J is TRBJ2-5; 8 bases align to TRBD2. The germline V gene encodes CDR1 LGHNA and CDR2 YSLEER. This CDR3 is built from 14 residues. Trimming cost V 3 bases and J 4 bases; bases outside gene matches: 4. DNA of the CDR3: TGCGCCAGCAGCCAGACTAGCGTGGGAGAGACCCAGTACTTC. Translating it yields CASSQTSVGETQYF.

The rearrangement uses TRBV14 and TRBJ2-3; either TRBD1 or TRBD2 may fit D (5 bases each). Trimming removed 8 bases from V and 0 bases from J, with 15 bases in between. Germline V gene data show CDR1 as SGHDN and CDR2 as FVKESK. The CDR3 contains 15 residues. For the CDR3, the DNA is TGTGCCAGCTCTCGGGGCGTAGCTAGCACAGATACGCAGTATTTT. It encodes CASSRGVASTDTQYF.

V is TRBV15 and J is TRBJ1-2; D unclear. CDR3 length equals 16 residues. Germline V lookup: CDR1 LNHNV, CDR2 YYDKDF (reference sequence). V shed 0 bases and J shed 2 bases, with 13 bases lying between them. In nucleotides, the CDR3 is TGTGCCACCAGCAGAGACCGGACGGAAATGAACTATGGCTACACCTTC. The encoded protein is CATSRDRTEMNYGYTF.

V is TRBV5-4 and J is TRBJ2-7, with TRBD1 matching over 10 bases. The CDR3 has 15 amino acids. Germline assignment: CDR1 SGHNT and CDR2 YYREEE (reference sequence). With 4 bases clipped from V and 1 base from J, the junction kept 5 bases outside the gene matches. In nucleotides, the CDR3 is TGTGCCAGCAGCGACCGACAGGGGGCATCCTACGAGCAGTACTTC. Its translation: CASSDRQGASYEQYF.

This rearrangement joins TRBV5-6 to TRBJ2-7; the D is unclear. Trimming removed 4 bases from V and 0 bases from J, with 17 bases in between. The germline V gene encodes CDR1 SGHDT and CDR2 YYEEEE. The CDR3 runs to 16 residues. CDR3 sequence reads: CASSPRGASSSYEQYF. The CDR3 nucleotides read TGTGCCAGCAGCCCCCGAGGAGCTTCATCCTCCTACGAGCAGTACTTC.

This chain joins TRBV6-5 and TRBJ2-2, with D unclear. This CDR3 has 14 amino acids. V gave up 0 bases and J gave up 1 base, with 3 bases separating them. Germline V gene data show CDR1 as MNHEY and CDR2 as SVGAGI. CDR3 sequence reads: CASSYSENTGELFF. The CDR3 DNA follows: TGTGCCAGCAGTTACTCTGAGAACACCGGGGAGCTGTTTTTT.

The rearrangement links TRBV19 to TRBJ1-4; the D is unclear. The germline V and J ends were trimmed by 3 bases and 0 bases, with 14 bases remaining between them. The germline V gene encodes CDR1 LNHDA and CDR2 SQIVND (reference sequence). The CDR3 is made up of 17 amino acids. CDR3 nucleotides: TGTGCCAGTAGTATTAGGAGGGATACGGCAACTAATGAAAAACTGTTTTTT. This encodes CASSIRRDTATNEKLFF.

The chain carries TRBV28 and TRBJ1-1, with TRBD1 matching 7 bases. Per germline, CDR1 MDHEN and CDR2 SYDVKM. The CDR3 contains 14 residues. V dropped 3 bases and J dropped 0; count of bases not matched to a gene: 1. In DNA, the CDR3 is TGTGCCAGCAGTTTGGACAGGATGAACACTGAAGCTTTCTTT. It specifies CASSLDRMNTEAFF. Full variable domain (outside the CDR3, taken from reference TRBV28 and TRBJ1-1): DVKVTQSSRYLVKRTGEKVFLECVQDMDHENMFWYRQDPGLGLRLIYFSYDVKMKEKGDIPEGYSVSREKKERFSLILESASTNQTSMYLCASSLDRMNTEAFFGQGTRLTVV.

The chain carries TRBV6-6 and TRBJ1-1, with D possibly being TRBD1 (5 bases). Germline CDR1 is MNHNY and CDR2 is SVGAGI (reference sequence). The CDR3 sequence is 12 residues long. The V end lost 11 bases, the J end lost 7 bases, and 17 bases lay between the germline ends. The CDR3 coding sequence is TGTGCCGCAGGCGTCCAGGGAGTTGAAGCTTTCTTT. It encodes CAAGVQGVEAFF.

The J gene is TRBJ2-5, the V gene TRBV11-3; no definite D call. Trimming took off 5 bases at V and 0 bases at J, with 10 bases between the two ends. Looked up from germline, CDR1 is SGHNT and CDR2 is YENEEA. The CDR3 is 14 residues long. In DNA, the CDR3 is TGTGCCAGCAGCCCCGACGGCAACCAAGAGACCCAGTACTTC. It codes for CASSPDGNQETQYF.

The chain carries TRBV7-6 and TRBJ2-5; the D gene could be TRBD1 or TRBD2 (5 bases each). TRBJ2-7 explains the end of the DNA better; the J call may be wrong. CDR1 is SGHVS and CDR2 is FNYEAQ in the germline V gene. This CDR3 has 14 amino acids. The CDR3 spells CASSFGTGSYEQYF. CDR3 sequence (DNA): TGTGCCAGCAGCTTCGGGACGGGCAGCTACGAGCAGTACTTC.

The V and J genes are TRBV28 and TRBJ2-7, with TRBD1 identical over 7 bases. The germline V gene encodes CDR1 MDHEN and CDR2 SYDVKM. This CDR3 contains 14 residues. The V segment lost 6 bases and the J segment 5 bases; nucleotides outside the gene matches: 10. The CDR3 coding sequence is TGTGCCAGCAGCTTTAGGGGGACAGAAGACGAGCAGTACTTC. Translated, it gives CASSFRGTEDEQYF.